Presented here are 23 T cell receptor beta chains from one specimen sequenced in a study of T cell repertoires in cytomegalovirus infection. TCRdb reprocessed the reads with MiXCR, giving one entry per CDR3 protein. The table lists under 250,000 distinct CDR3 sequences, 5% to 8.5% of them singletons. Sequenced sample: PBMCs. All receptors derive from a human donor in good health (CMV status not recorded). Some clones in this sample may be carry-over from other donors' samples.

This clonotype has at least ten counts. The chain has TRBV6-2 or TRBV6-3 and TRBJ1-2; D possibly corresponds to TRBD1 (6 bases). Germline V lookup: CDR1 MNHEY, CDR2 SVGEGT. V gave up 0 bases and J gave up 1 base, with 9 bases separating them. The CDR3 spans 15 residues. CDR3 in DNA: TGTGCCAGCAGTTACTCCGGACAGCTTAACTATGGCTACACCTTC. As protein: CASSYSGQLNYGYTF.

This clonotype was recorded at least ten times. The chain links TRBV7-2 to TRBJ1-2, with 8 bases fitting TRBD1. Trimming took 3 bases from V and 4 from J; bases not matched to a gene: 7. Germline-derived CDR1 and CDR2 are SGHTA and FQGNSA. The CDR3 runs 15 residues. The CDR3 nucleotides are TGTGCCAGCAGCTTCGGGGACAGGAATTTCTATGGCTACACCTTC. Translation: CASSFGDRNFYGYTF.

This chain connects TRBV6-1 to TRBJ1-5; a weak D match, TRBD1 (5 bases). The CDR3 loop spans 15 amino acids. V lost 2 bases to trimming and J lost 2 bases, with 10 bases between them. CDR1 is MNHNS and CDR2 is SASEGT in the germline V gene. The CDR3: CASSERGRGNQPQHF. The CDR3 DNA follows: TGTGCCAGCAGTGAAAGGGGTCGGGGCAATCAGCCCCAGCATTTT.

V is TRBV20-1 and J is TRBJ2-1; D is possibly TRBD1 (6 bases). The germline V gene has CDR1 DFQATT and CDR2 SNEGSKA (reference sequence). The CDR3 extends over 15 amino acids. V was cut by 3 bases and J by 3 bases, with 15 bases left in between. Written as DNA, the CDR3 is TGCAGTGCTAGGGGGGCCCTCTCGGGCTACAATGAGCAGTTCTTC. It yields the protein CSARGALSGYNEQFF.

Ten or more counts support this clonotype. The genes are TRBV28 and TRBJ1-1, with TRBD1 matching over 8 bases. The germline V gene encodes CDR1 MDHEN and CDR2 SYDVKM. Losses at the gene ends were 2 bases for V and 6 bases for J; bases not matched to a gene: 5. There are 14 residues in the CDR3. The CDR3 DNA is TGTGCCAGCAGTTTAACAGGGGGGGGCTCTGAAGCTTTCTTT. Translating it yields CASSLTGGGSEAFF.

This clonotype turned up a few times. V and J are TRBV11-2 and TRBJ2-7; no firm D call. Trimming left V 0 bases short and J 4 bases short, with 10 bases between. This CDR3 region has 14 residues. The germline V gene has CDR1 SGHAT and CDR2 FQNNGV. CDR3 sequence (DNA): TGTGCCAGCAGCTTAGAGAGGCAGGAGTACGAGCAGTACTTC. Translated: CASSLERQEYEQYF.

In regard to this clonotype: Since a much larger clone is just one base distant, this may be a read error. The genes are TRBV28 and TRBJ2-5, with a weak D call TRBD2 (6 bases). Trimming removed 7 bases from V and 5 bases from J, with 14 bases in between. CDR1 and CDR2 (germline): MDHEN, SYDVKM. The CDR3 spans 13 residues. In DNA form, the CDR3 reads TGTGCCAGCAATTCGACTGGGAGGGAGACCCAGTACTTC. It yields the protein CASNSTGRETQYF.

The chain couples TRBV27 to TRBJ1-2, with D possibly being TRBD1 (5 bases). The CDR3 has 12 residues. Per germline, CDR1 MNHEY and CDR2 SMNVEV (reference sequence). V shed 6 bases and J shed 14 bases, with 19 bases lying between them. CDR3 amino acids: CASSLPGRKETF. The CDR3 DNA follows: TGTGCCAGCAGCCTCCCGGGGCGAAAAGAAACCTTC.

This clonotype occurred a few times. The rearrangement uses TRBV5-6 and TRBJ2-2; D perhaps matches TRBD2 (5 bases). The V and J ends lost 6 bases and 1 base respectively, with 16 bases between them. Per germline, CDR1 SGHDT and CDR2 YYEEEE. This CDR3 spans 16 amino acids. CDR3 in amino acids: CASTREGGLNTGELFF. The CDR3 nucleotides are TGTGCCAGCACCCGGGAAGGTGGTTTGAACACCGGGGAGCTGTTTTTT.

This clonotype came up many times. CDR3 sequence reads: CASTRAFNQPQHF. CDR3 bases: TGTGCCAGCACCCGGGCCTTCAATCAGCCCCAGCATTTT. The rearrangement links TRBV2 to TRBJ1-5; D gene uncertain. Germline V CDR1 and CDR2: SNHLY, FYNNEI. Trimming removed 7 bases at V and 3 bases at J, with 10 bases between. This CDR3 is built from 13 residues.

This clonotype was detected many times. V usage is TRBV5-1 and J usage is TRBJ1-2; no firm D call. V lost 1 base to trimming and J lost 1 base, with 5 bases between them. The CDR3 runs to 13 residues. CDR1 SGHRS and CDR2 YFSETQ come from the germline V gene. In nucleotides, the CDR3 is TGCGCCAGCAGCTTGAACAGTAACTATGGCTACACCTTC. Protein: CASSLNSNYGYTF. The entire variable domain, with the rest obtained from reference TRBV5-1 and TRBJ1-2, is as follows: KAGVTQTPRYLIKTRGQQVTLSCSPISGHRSVSWYQQTPGQGLQFLFEYFSETQRNKGNFPGRFSGRQFSNSRSEMNVSTLELGDSALYLCASSLNSNYGYTFGSGTRLTVV.

This clonotype was seen more than once but under ten times. V usage is TRBV29-1 and J usage is TRBJ2-3; D is unresolved. Between the trimmed V and J ends, which lost 3 bases and 3 bases, there was a span of 13 bases. The CDR3 spans 14 residues. In germline, CDR1 is SQVTM, CDR2 ANQGSEA. The CDR3 loop reads CSVEFSIGTDTQYF. CDR3 coding DNA: TGCAGCGTTGAGTTTAGCATTGGAACAGATACGCAGTATTTT.

Ten or more counts support this clonotype. The V gene is TRBV12-3 or TRBV12-4, the J gene TRBJ1-1; D not certain. The length of the CDR3 is 13 residues. Trimming took off 5 bases at V and 7 bases at J, with 14 bases between the two ends. CDR3 DNA sequence: TGTGCCAGCAGTAAACAAGCCGGAGGTGAAGCTTTCTTT. Protein sequence: CASSKQAGGEAFF.

This clonotype occurred many times. This rearrangement joins TRBV6-1 to TRBJ1-1; tentatively, D is TRBD1 (5 bases). Germline V gives CDR1 MNHNS, CDR2 SASEGT. V was cut by 2 bases and J by 0 bases, with 10 bases left in between. The CDR3 runs to 15 residues. The CDR3 DNA sequence: TGTGCCAGCAGTGAACGGGGCTTGATGAACACTGAAGCTTTCTTT. This gives the protein CASSERGLMNTEAFF.

Many counts were recorded for this clonotype. The chain carries TRBV7-2 and TRBJ1-3; D unclear. The CDR3 consists of 16 residues. From germline, CDR1 is SGHTA and CDR2 FQGNSA. V lost 2 bases and J lost 0, with 11 bases in between. The CDR3 DNA follows: TGTGCCAGCAGCTTAAGTAGGGCGGTCTCTGGAAACACCATATATTTT. Translation: CASSLSRAVSGNTIYF.

This clonotype was counted ten times or more. The V and J genes are TRBV28 and TRBJ2-1; 8 bases align to TRBD1. The CDR3 is 18 amino acids. Germline V lookup: CDR1 MDHEN, CDR2 SYDVKM. The trim removed 4 bases at V and 4 bases at J, leaving 15 bases unmatched. As DNA, the CDR3 is TGTGCCAGCAGTTCAGCTCACATGACAGGGGCGACTTACAATGAGCAGTTCTTC. Translated: CASSSAHMTGATYNEQFF.

This clonotype came up many times. The chain carries TRBV12-3 or TRBV12-4 and TRBJ1-3, with D perhaps TRBD1 (5 bases). Trimming left V 6 bases short and J 0 bases short, with 21 bases between. The CDR3 sequence is 18 residues long. The CDR3 sequence is CASSLLRGTGVSGNTIYF. CDR3 sequence (DNA): TGTGCCAGCAGCCTTCTCCGGGGGACGGGAGTCTCTGGAAACACCATATATTTT.

This clonotype turned up a few times. The V gene is TRBV7-9, the J gene TRBJ1-5, with D perhaps TRBD1 (5 bases). The germline CDR1 and CDR2 sequences are SEHNR and FQNEAQ (reference sequence). With 8 bases removed from V and 9 bases from J, the gap between germline ends came to 23 bases. This CDR3 is 15 amino acids long. The CDR3: CASDTGTEAGRPQHF. The CDR3 bases are TGTGCCAGCGATACCGGGACGGAGGCCGGTCGGCCCCAGCATTTT.

This clonotype was seen a few times. V usage is TRBV20-1 and J usage is TRBJ1-4; TRBD1 agrees at 8 bases. Germline assignment: CDR1 DFQATT and CDR2 SNEGSKA (reference sequence). The CDR3 covers 16 residues. Trimming cost V 1 base and J 4 bases; bases outside gene matches: 8. The DNA for the CDR3 is TGCAGTGCTAGAGCGCAGGGGGCGCGTGGTAATGAAAAACTGTTTTTT. Protein: CSARAQGARGNEKLFF.

This clonotype has only a few counts. The gene calls are TRBV7-2 and TRBJ2-1; TRBD2 matches at 8 bases. J lost 10 bases, V lost 4 bases, and 9 bases had no gene match. The CDR3 has 14 residues. CDR1 and CDR2 from the germline V gene are SGHTA and FQGNSA. CDR3 nucleotide sequence: TGTGCCAGCAGCTCCCGGGGGGGGGGGCGAGAGCAGTTCTTC. Residues: CASSSRGGGREQFF.

This clonotype was counted at least ten times. The J gene is TRBJ1-1, the V gene TRBV7-2, with D hard to call. Germline V gene sequence: CDR1 SGHTA, CDR2 FQGNSA. With 4 bases removed from V and 10 bases from J, the gap between germline ends came to 19 bases. The length of the CDR3 is 14 residues. In nucleotides, the CDR3 is TGTGCCAGCAGCTATACAAATCAAGGGCCCGGAGCTTTCTTT. Its protein is CASSYTNQGPGAFF.

This clonotype was seen at least ten times. The chain combines TRBV7-2 with TRBJ2-7, with a weak D call TRBD2 (5 bases). Germline CDR1 is SGHTA and CDR2 is FQGNSA. V was pared by 5 bases and J by 6 bases, with 17 bases between. This CDR3 spans 14 amino acids. The CDR3 DNA reads as TGTGCCAGCAGCGAGACGGATTATGGAGGCGAGCAGTACTTC. Translating gives CASSETDYGGEQYF.

This clonotype has a count of ten or more. V usage is TRBV28 and J usage is TRBJ1-2; D perhaps matches TRBD1 (5 bases). Germline CDR1 reads MDHEN; CDR2 reads SYDVKM. V lost 2 bases and J lost 4, with 14 bases in between. This CDR3 is built from 15 residues. CDR3 protein: CASSLDLGEIYGYTF. In DNA form, the CDR3 reads TGTGCCAGCAGTTTAGACCTGGGGGAGATCTATGGCTACACCTTC.